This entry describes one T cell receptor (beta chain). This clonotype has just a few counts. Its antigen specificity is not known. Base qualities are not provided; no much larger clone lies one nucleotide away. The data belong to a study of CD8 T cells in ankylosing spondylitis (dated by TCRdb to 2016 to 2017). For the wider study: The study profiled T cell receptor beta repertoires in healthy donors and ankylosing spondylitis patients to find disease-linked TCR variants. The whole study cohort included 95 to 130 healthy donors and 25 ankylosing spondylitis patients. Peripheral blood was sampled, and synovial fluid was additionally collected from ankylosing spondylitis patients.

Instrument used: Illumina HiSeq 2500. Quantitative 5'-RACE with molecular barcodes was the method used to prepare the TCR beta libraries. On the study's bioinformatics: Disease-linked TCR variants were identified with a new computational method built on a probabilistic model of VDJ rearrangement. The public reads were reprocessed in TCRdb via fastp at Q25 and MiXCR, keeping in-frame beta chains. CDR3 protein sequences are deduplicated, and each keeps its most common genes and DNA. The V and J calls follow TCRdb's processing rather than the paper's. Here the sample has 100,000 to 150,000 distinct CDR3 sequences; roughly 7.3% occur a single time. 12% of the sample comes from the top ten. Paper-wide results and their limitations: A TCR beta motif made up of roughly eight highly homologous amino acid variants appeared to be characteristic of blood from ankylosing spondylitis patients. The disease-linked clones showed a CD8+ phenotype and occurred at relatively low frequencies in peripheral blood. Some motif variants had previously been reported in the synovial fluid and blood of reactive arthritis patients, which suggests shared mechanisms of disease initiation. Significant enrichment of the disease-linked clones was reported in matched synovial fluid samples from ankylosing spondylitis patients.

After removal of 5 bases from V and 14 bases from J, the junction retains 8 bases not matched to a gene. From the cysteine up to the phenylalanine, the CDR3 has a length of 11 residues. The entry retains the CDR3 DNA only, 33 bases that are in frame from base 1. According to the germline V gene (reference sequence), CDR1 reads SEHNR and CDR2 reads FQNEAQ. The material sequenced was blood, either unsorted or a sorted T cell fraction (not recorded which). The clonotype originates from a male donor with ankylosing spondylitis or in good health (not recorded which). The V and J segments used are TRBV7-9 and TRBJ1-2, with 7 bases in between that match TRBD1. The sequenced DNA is TGTGCCAGCAGCCAAAGGGACAGTGAAACCTTC. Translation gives CASSQRDSETF.